Listed here are 17 T cell receptor beta chains from one sample, sequenced in a study of shared clonotypes between healthy human individuals. Positively selected for CCR7, the CD45RO-negative cells used as naive CD8 cells excluded terminally differentiated effector memory CD45RA+ cells. The table came from immunoSEQ multiplex PCR; TCRdb's copy has only in-frame clones and leaves some out. In the table there are around 1,900,000 clones, around 95% of which are singletons. The sequenced sample was naive CD8+ T cells from PBMCs. All receptors come from a man younger than 30 in good health. Some clones in this sample may be carry-over from other donors' samples.

The chain employs TRBV27 and TRBJ1-5; no definite D call. CDR1 MNHEY and CDR2 SMNVEV come from the germline V gene (reference sequence). The CDR3 covers 13 residues. V was pared by 8 bases and J by 7 bases, with 15 bases between. The CDR3 loop reads CASGMVGKQPQHF. The DNA for the CDR3 is TGTGCCAGCGGTATGGTGGGGAAACAGCCCCAGCATTTT.

The rearrangement uses TRBV7-9 and TRBJ1-4, with 9 bases aligning to TRBD1. This CDR3 has 15 amino acids. Per the germline V gene, CDR1 is SEHNR and CDR2 is FQNEAQ (reference sequence). The junction had 7 bases not matched to a gene; V was cut back by 7 bases and J by 4 bases. The CDR3 loop reads CASKLGQGYNEKLFF. Here the CDR3 DNA reads TGTGCCAGCAAACTGGGACAGGGATATAATGAAAAACTGTTTTTT. Looking up the rest from reference TRBV7-9 and TRBJ1-4 gives the full variable domain: DTGVSQNPRHKITKRGQNVTFRCDPISEHNRLYWYRQTLGQGPEFLTYFQNEAQLEKSRLLSDRFSAERPKGSFSTLEIQRTEQGDSAMYLCASKLGQGYNEKLFFGSGTQLSVL.

This rearrangement joins TRBV2 to TRBJ2-7, with D maybe TRBD1 (6 bases). The CDR3 is made up of 14 amino acids. Trimming took off 4 bases at V and 6 bases at J, with 16 bases between the two ends. Per germline, CDR1 SNHLY and CDR2 FYNNEI. The CDR3 loop is CASSAAGALGEQYF. The DNA of the CDR3 is TGTGCCAGCAGTGCAGCAGGGGCGCTGGGCGAGCAGTACTTC.

The chain has TRBV7-9 and TRBJ2-7, with unresolved D. The V gene's germline CDR1 is SEHNR and CDR2 FQNEAQ (reference sequence). This CDR3 spans 13 amino acids. With 5 bases removed from V and 2 bases from J, the gap between germline ends came to 10 bases. The CDR3 sequence: CASSEGNAYEQYF. In DNA, the CDR3 is TGTGCCAGCAGCGAAGGGAATGCCTACGAGCAGTACTTC. Using reference TRBV7-9 and TRBJ2-7 for the parts outside the CDR3, the full variable domain is DTGVSQNPRHKITKRGQNVTFRCDPISEHNRLYWYRQTLGQGPEFLTYFQNEAQLEKSRLLSDRFSAERPKGSFSTLEIQRTEQGDSAMYLCASSEGNAYEQYFGPGTRLTVT.

The chain joins TRBV9 to TRBJ2-1, with D perhaps TRBD2 (6 bases). V lost 0 bases to trimming and J lost 6 bases, with 13 bases between them. The CDR3 totals 15 residues. The germline V gene encodes CDR1 SGDLS and CDR2 YYNGEE. CDR3 protein: CASSVVWRAGNEQFF. As DNA, the CDR3 is TGTGCCAGCAGCGTAGTGTGGAGGGCGGGCAATGAGCAGTTCTTC.

The chain uses TRBV7-2 and TRBJ2-2; tentative D call: TRBD1 (6 bases). Germline V gene lookup returns CDR1 SGHTA and CDR2 FQGNSA. This CDR3 region has 17 residues. V was cut by 0 bases and J by 3 bases, with 14 bases left in between. In nucleotides, the CDR3 is TGTGCCAGCAGCTTAGCCCTCACAGGGATGTACACCGGGGAGCTGTTTTTT. Translating it yields CASSLALTGMYTGELFF.

The rearrangement uses TRBV7-6 and TRBJ2-2, with 8 bases fitting TRBD2. After removal of 2 bases from V and 4 bases from J, the junction contained 6 bases not matched to a gene. From germline, CDR1 is SGHVS and CDR2 FNYEAQ. This CDR3 region has 16 residues. CDR3 nucleotide sequence: TGTGCCAGCAGCTTAAGTGTAGCGGGGATCACCGGGGAGCTGTTTTTT. Amino acid sequence: CASSLSVAGITGELFF.

Comments on this clone: This same CDR3 is encoded by further DNA sequences in the sample. V usage is TRBV28 and J usage is TRBJ2-2; TRBD1 might be the D (6 bases). CDR1 is MDHEN and CDR2 is SYDVKM in the germline V gene. The CDR3 runs 15 residues. V was trimmed by 5 bases and J by 2 bases, leaving 12 bases between them. CDR3: CASSPGTLNTGELFF. The CDR3 DNA sequence: TGTGCCAGCAGTCCCGGGACACTTAACACCGGGGAGCTGTTTTTT.

J is TRBJ1-1 and V is TRBV13; D unresolved. This CDR3 is 11 amino acids long. Trimming removed 4 bases from V and 7 bases from J, with 7 bases in between. Germline V gene data show CDR1 as PRHDT and CDR2 as FYEKMQ (reference sequence). The CDR3 is CASSSGREAFF. The DNA of the CDR3 is TGTGCCAGCAGCTCGGGCCGTGAAGCTTTCTTT. Complete variable domain (other parts from reference TRBV13 and TRBJ1-1): AAGVIQSPRHLIKEKRETATLKCYPIPRHDTVYWYQQGPGQDPQFLISFYEKMQSDKGSIPDRFSAQQFSDYHSELNMSSLELGDSALYFCASSSGREAFFGQGTRLTVV.

The V call is TRBV5-4, the J call TRBJ2-7; 8 bases map to TRBD2. V shed 1 base and J 6 bases; nucleotides not matched to a gene: 9. The CDR3 has 15 residues. From germline, CDR1 is SGHNT and CDR2 YYREEE (reference sequence). The CDR3 sequence is CASSLRREGSVEQYF. CDR3 coding DNA: TGTGCCAGCAGCTTGCGACGGGAGGGATCCGTCGAGCAGTACTTC.

This chain uses TRBV4-3 with TRBJ2-6; D is possibly TRBD2 (5 bases). The length of the CDR3 is 15 residues. Per germline, CDR1 LGHNA and CDR2 YSLEER. V gave up 5 bases and J gave up 4 bases, with 12 bases separating them. In nucleotides, the CDR3 is TGCGCCAGCAGCTCCCGGGGTCCGGGGGCCAACGTCCTGACTTTC. Its protein product is CASSSRGPGANVLTF.

The chain links TRBV9 to TRBJ1-5; TRBD1 aligns across 8 bases. V lost 3 bases, J lost 5 bases, and 4 bases stayed unmatched. This CDR3 has 14 residues. The V gene's germline CDR1 is SGDLS and CDR2 YYNGEE. The CDR3 DNA follows: TGTGCCAGCAGCGCAGGACAGGGTCATCAGCCCCAGCATTTT. This gives the protein CASSAGQGHQPQHF.

The rearrangement uses TRBV5-6 and TRBJ2-3; D possibly matches TRBD1 or TRBD2 (7 bases each). CDR1 is SGHDT and CDR2 is YYEEEE in the germline V gene. The CDR3 consists of 13 residues. The V end was cut by 6 bases, the J end by 4 bases, with 12 bases between. CDR3 bases: TGTGCCAGCATGCAGGGGGGGTCAGATACGCAGTATTTT. Encoded protein: CASMQGGSDTQYF.

The chain recombines TRBV5-5 with TRBJ2-7; D might be TRBD2 (6 bases). This CDR3 has 15 amino acids. Trimming pared 4 bases from V and 4 bases from J, leaving 18 bases between. Germline V gene sequence: CDR1 SGHKS, CDR2 YYEKEE (reference sequence). In DNA, the CDR3 is TGTGCCAGCAGCCCTGAGGCGGGATTATCATACGAGCAGTACTTC. It is translated as CASSPEAGLSYEQYF.

The table lists this clone with a count of one. In the same sample, other DNA sequences code for this CDR3. The CDR3 region is CSVEDRQGDGYTF. DNA of the CDR3: TGCAGCGTTGAAGACCGACAGGGGGACGGCTACACCTTC. The chain carries TRBV29-1 and TRBJ1-2, with 9 bases identical to TRBD1. V trimming: 0 bases; J trimming: 8 bases; junction bases outside the gene matches: 4. The germline gives CDR1 SQVTM, CDR2 ANQGSEA. The CDR3 consists of 13 residues.

A remark on this clone: Different DNA sequences within this sample yield the same CDR3. This rearrangement joins TRBV27 to TRBJ2-1; D is ambiguous. Germline V CDR1 and CDR2: MNHEY, SMNVEV (reference sequence). V was shortened by 0 bases and J by 6 bases, with 6 bases between the two germline ends. This CDR3 comprises 13 residues. The CDR3 nucleotides read TGTGCCAGCAGTTTATCGCGAGTCAATGAGCAGTTCTTC. It yields the protein CASSLSRVNEQFF.

This chain joins TRBV30 and TRBJ1-1, with a possible D match to TRBD1 (5 bases). CDR1 is GTSNPN and CDR2 is SVGIG in the germline V gene (reference sequence). This CDR3 is 16 amino acids long. V shed 6 bases and J shed 1 base, with 21 bases lying between them. The CDR3 sequence is CACPSTPGRPNTEAFF. In DNA form, the CDR3 reads TGTGCCTGCCCTTCAACCCCGGGACGGCCGAACACTGAAGCTTTCTTT.